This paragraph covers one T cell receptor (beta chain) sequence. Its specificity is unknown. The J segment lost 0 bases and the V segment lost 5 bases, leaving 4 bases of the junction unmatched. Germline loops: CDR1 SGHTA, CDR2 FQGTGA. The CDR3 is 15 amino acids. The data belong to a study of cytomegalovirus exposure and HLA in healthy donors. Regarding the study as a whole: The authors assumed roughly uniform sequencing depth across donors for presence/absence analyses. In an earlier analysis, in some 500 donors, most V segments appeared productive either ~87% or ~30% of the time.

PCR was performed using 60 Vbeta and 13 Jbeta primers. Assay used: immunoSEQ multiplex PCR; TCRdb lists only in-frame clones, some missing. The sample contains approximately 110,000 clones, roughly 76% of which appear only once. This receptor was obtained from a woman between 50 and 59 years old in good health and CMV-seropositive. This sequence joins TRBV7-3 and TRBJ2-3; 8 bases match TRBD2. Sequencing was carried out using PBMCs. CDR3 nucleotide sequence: TGTGCCAGCAGCACCGGACTAGCTAGCACAGATACGCAGTATTTT. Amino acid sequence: CASSTGLASTDTQYF. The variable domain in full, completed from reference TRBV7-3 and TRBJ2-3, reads GAGVSQTPSNKVTEKGKYVELRCDPISGHTALYWYRQSLGQGPEFLIYFQGTGAADDSGLPNDRFFAVRPEGSVSTLKIQRTERGDSAVYLCASSTGLASTDTQYFGPGTRLTVL.